This note documents a single TCR beta chain sequence. Its specificity is unknown. The data originate from a study of cytomegalovirus exposure and HLA in healthy donors. Whole-study context: Early released data comprised about 84 million unique TCRs from HLA-typed donors. Broader study findings: Analyzed later, association rates of TCRs varied across HLA loci, with DRB1 most and HLA-C fewest.

The PCR had 60 Vbeta and 13 Jbeta primers. This table comes from immunoSEQ multiplex PCR, and its TCRdb copy is limited to in-frame clones, with some not included. Of some 190,000 clones detected, 75% to 90% appear once; the ten largest clones hold about 1.3%. The V end lost 0 bases, the J end lost 4 bases, and 10 bases lay between the germline ends. Germline V lookup: CDR1 LGHNA, CDR2 YNFKEQ. The CDR3 covers 15 residues. V gene TRBV4-2 combines with J gene TRBJ1-5, with D hard to call. The clonotype was recovered from a girl aged 10 to 17 in good health and CMV-seropositive. Sequenced: PBMCs. The CDR3 region has the DNA TGTGCCAGCAGCCAAGATGAGGGAGGAAATCAGCCCCAGCATTTT. Residues: CASSQDEGGNQPQHF.